The 11 T cell receptor beta chains below all came from one sample that was sequenced in a study of blood T cell repertoires in COVID-19. Measured with immunoSEQ multiplex PCR; TCRdb has only the in-frame clones, and not every one. The sample contains hundreds of thousands of clones, less than 90% of which appear only once. Material for sequencing was PBMCs or T cells enriched from blood (not recorded which). These receptors originate from a woman aged 60-75 years who had recovered from COVID-19.

This chain uses TRBV24-1 with TRBJ1-3; possibly TRBD1 for D (5 bases). Trimming shortened V by 4 bases and J by 5 bases, and 8 bases separated the two germline ends. This CDR3 comprises 13 residues. CDR1 is KGHDR and CDR2 is SFDVKD in the germline V gene. The CDR3 coding sequence is TGTGCCACCAGTGAGGGGGGTCGAAACACCATATATTTT. This sequence encodes CATSEGGRNTIYF.

V usage is TRBV2 and J usage is TRBJ2-1, with D possibly TRBD2 on 5 matching bases. V lost 6 bases and J 3 bases, leaving 9 bases between the germline ends. Germline-derived CDR1 and CDR2 are SNHLY and FYNNEI. The CDR3 covers 13 residues. The CDR3 nucleotides read TGTGCCAGCAGGAGTACTAGCTACAATGAGCAGTTCTTC. Translation gives CASRSTSYNEQFF. Together with reference TRBV2 and TRBJ2-1, the CDR3 gives the full variable domain: EPEVTQTPSHQVTQMGQEVILRCVPISNHLYFYWYRQILGQKVEFLVSFYNNEISEKSEIFDDQFSVERPDGSNFTLKIRSTKLEDSAMYFCASRSTSYNEQFFGPGTRLTVL.

The chain links TRBV18 to TRBJ2-3, with no clear D. The CDR3 totals 12 residues. Germline CDR1 KGHSH, CDR2 LQKENI. The V end was cut by 8 bases, the J end by 6 bases, with 12 bases between. The CDR3 DNA reads as TGTGCCAGCCACTCGGCGGCGGATACGCAGTATTTT. Its translation: CASHSAADTQYF.

This sequence joins TRBV18 and TRBJ2-3; no firm D call. Germline V gene sequence: CDR1 KGHSH, CDR2 LQKENI. The CDR3 sequence is 14 residues long. V dropped 2 bases and J dropped 2 bases, with 8 bases sitting between them. CDR3 bases: TGTGCCAGCTCACCAATAGACTCCACAGATACGCAGTATTTT. Encoded protein: CASSPIDSTDTQYF.

The chain is built from TRBV2 and TRBJ2-3; 7 bases agree with TRBD1. CDR1 is SNHLY, CDR2 FYNNEI, per germline. This CDR3 is built from 16 residues. With 5 bases clipped from V and 5 bases from J, the junction kept 13 bases outside the gene matches. The CDR3 reads CASSPGNRGFGDTQYF. In DNA, the CDR3 is TGTGCCAGCAGTCCGGGGAACAGGGGATTCGGAGATACGCAGTATTTT.

This chain connects TRBV24-1 to TRBJ2-5, with D perhaps matching TRBD1 (5 bases). CDR1 and CDR2 from the germline V gene are KGHDR and SFDVKD. The CDR3 is made up of 14 amino acids. V shed 2 bases and J shed 2 bases, with 8 bases lying between them. The CDR3 sequence: CATSDSRQQETQYF. The CDR3 DNA follows: TGTGCCACCAGTGATTCCCGACAGCAAGAGACCCAGTACTTC.

The J gene is TRBJ2-3, the V gene TRBV5-8, with TRBD1 identical over 7 bases. Germline CDR1 and CDR2: SGHTS and YDEGEE. This CDR3 has 13 amino acids. V lost 3 bases, J lost 4 bases, and 2 bases stayed unmatched. This CDR3 is CASSWDSPDTQYF. CDR3 in DNA: TGTGCCAGCAGCTGGGACAGTCCAGATACGCAGTATTTT.

The gene calls are TRBV6-5 and TRBJ1-5; TRBD1 matches 9 bases. J gave up 7 bases and V 2 bases, and 6 bases lay outside the gene matches. The germline V gene has CDR1 MNHEY and CDR2 SVGAGI. The CDR3 is 15 amino acids. The CDR3 DNA sequence: TGTGCCAGCAGTTACACGCCGGGACAGGGCCAGCCCCAGCATTTT. Translation gives CASSYTPGQGQPQHF.

This chain links TRBV3-1 (or the pseudogene TRBV3-2) with TRBJ2-3, with a weak D call TRBD2 (6 bases). The CDR3 runs to 16 residues. Germline V lookup: CDR1 LGHDT, CDR2 YNNKEL (reference sequence). The V end lost 4 bases, the J end lost 0 bases, and 14 bases lay between the germline ends. In DNA, the CDR3 is TGTGCCAGCAGCCCTCTGGGCGGGGTTAGCACAGATACGCAGTATTTT. Protein sequence: CASSPLGGVSTDTQYF.

CDR3 coding DNA: TGCGCCAGCAGTATTCCCTCCCCAGGGGAAGAGACCCAGTACTTC. Amino acids: CASSIPSPGEETQYF. This rearrangement joins TRBV10-2 to TRBJ2-5; TRBD1 might be the D (6 bases). Germline assignment: CDR1 WSHSY and CDR2 SAAADI. Trimming stripped 5 bases from V and 3 bases from J, with 16 bases between. The CDR3 is made up of 15 amino acids.

This clone was counted a single time. The chain has TRBV18 and TRBJ1-6; possibly TRBD1 for D (5 bases). The CDR3 is 18 amino acids. Germline assignment: CDR1 KGHSH and CDR2 LQKENI. Trimming removed 6 bases at V and 5 bases at J, with 23 bases between. The CDR3 DNA follows: TGTGCCAGCTCTCCTGGTAGCGGGGGAGTCGGGGATAATTCACCCCTCCACTTT. Protein: CASSPGSGGVGDNSPLHF.